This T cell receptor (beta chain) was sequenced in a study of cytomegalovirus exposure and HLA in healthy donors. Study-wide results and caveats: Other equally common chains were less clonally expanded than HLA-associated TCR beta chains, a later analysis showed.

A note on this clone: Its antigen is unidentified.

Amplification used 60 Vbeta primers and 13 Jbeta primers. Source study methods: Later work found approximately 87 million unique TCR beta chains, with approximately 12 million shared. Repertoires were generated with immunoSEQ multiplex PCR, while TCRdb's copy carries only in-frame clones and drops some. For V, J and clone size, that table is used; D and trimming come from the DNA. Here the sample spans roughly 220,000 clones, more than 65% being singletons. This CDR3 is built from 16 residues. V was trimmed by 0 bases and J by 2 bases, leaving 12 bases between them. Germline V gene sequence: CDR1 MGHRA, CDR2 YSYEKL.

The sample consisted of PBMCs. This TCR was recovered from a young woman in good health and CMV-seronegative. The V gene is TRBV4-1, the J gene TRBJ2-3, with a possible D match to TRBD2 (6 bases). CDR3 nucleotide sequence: TGCGCCAGCAGCCAAGAATCGGACTACCTCACAGATACGCAGTATTTT. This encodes CASSQESDYLTDTQYF.